The T cell receptor (beta chain) described here comes from a study of T cells expressing NK-cell markers. After re-calling the 5' RACE reads, TCRdb lists one entry per CDR3 protein, DNA absent. The sample data list roughly 3,500 distinct CDR3 sequences. CDR3 length: 15 residues. Germline V gene data show CDR1 as LNHDA and CDR2 as SQIVND (reference sequence). The V gene is TRBV19, the J gene TRBJ1-6. The origin of this receptor is a man aged 18 to 69 in good health. Sequenced sample: blood T cells: a sorted CD56 or NKG2C T cell subset, CD4+ or CD8+ T cells, or bulk PBMC T cells (not recorded which). CDR3 in amino acids: CASSGVSSYNSPLHF.